This T cell receptor beta chain was obtained from a study of T cells in localized non-small cell lung cancer. General study points: When the top 100 tumor clones were examined, a median about 60 of them also appeared in the adjacent lung, which was paired and uninvolved. Sequencing was restricted to one tumor region; therefore, heterogeneity remains possible. The greatest T cell clonality was found in uninvolved adjacent lung (higher than in tumor).

V lost 2 bases and J 2 bases, leaving 9 bases between the germline ends. CDR3 length: 14 amino acids. Per germline, CDR1 SGHVS and CDR2 FNYEAQ. The table came from immunoSEQ multiplex PCR; TCRdb's copy has only in-frame clones and leaves some out. The repertoire consists of tens of thousands of clones, with around 73% occurring once and the leading ten covering about 35%. Regarding this clone: Its antigen is unidentified.

Material: peripheral blood, obtained before any cancer treatment. The V and J genes are TRBV7-6 and TRBJ2-5; TRBD1 is a possible D gene (5 bases). The sequence was obtained from a male donor older than 55 with stage II squamous cell lung carcinoma. CDR3 residues: CASSLFQGQETQYF. DNA of the CDR3: TGTGCCAGCAGCTTATTCCAGGGACAAGAGACCCAGTACTTC.